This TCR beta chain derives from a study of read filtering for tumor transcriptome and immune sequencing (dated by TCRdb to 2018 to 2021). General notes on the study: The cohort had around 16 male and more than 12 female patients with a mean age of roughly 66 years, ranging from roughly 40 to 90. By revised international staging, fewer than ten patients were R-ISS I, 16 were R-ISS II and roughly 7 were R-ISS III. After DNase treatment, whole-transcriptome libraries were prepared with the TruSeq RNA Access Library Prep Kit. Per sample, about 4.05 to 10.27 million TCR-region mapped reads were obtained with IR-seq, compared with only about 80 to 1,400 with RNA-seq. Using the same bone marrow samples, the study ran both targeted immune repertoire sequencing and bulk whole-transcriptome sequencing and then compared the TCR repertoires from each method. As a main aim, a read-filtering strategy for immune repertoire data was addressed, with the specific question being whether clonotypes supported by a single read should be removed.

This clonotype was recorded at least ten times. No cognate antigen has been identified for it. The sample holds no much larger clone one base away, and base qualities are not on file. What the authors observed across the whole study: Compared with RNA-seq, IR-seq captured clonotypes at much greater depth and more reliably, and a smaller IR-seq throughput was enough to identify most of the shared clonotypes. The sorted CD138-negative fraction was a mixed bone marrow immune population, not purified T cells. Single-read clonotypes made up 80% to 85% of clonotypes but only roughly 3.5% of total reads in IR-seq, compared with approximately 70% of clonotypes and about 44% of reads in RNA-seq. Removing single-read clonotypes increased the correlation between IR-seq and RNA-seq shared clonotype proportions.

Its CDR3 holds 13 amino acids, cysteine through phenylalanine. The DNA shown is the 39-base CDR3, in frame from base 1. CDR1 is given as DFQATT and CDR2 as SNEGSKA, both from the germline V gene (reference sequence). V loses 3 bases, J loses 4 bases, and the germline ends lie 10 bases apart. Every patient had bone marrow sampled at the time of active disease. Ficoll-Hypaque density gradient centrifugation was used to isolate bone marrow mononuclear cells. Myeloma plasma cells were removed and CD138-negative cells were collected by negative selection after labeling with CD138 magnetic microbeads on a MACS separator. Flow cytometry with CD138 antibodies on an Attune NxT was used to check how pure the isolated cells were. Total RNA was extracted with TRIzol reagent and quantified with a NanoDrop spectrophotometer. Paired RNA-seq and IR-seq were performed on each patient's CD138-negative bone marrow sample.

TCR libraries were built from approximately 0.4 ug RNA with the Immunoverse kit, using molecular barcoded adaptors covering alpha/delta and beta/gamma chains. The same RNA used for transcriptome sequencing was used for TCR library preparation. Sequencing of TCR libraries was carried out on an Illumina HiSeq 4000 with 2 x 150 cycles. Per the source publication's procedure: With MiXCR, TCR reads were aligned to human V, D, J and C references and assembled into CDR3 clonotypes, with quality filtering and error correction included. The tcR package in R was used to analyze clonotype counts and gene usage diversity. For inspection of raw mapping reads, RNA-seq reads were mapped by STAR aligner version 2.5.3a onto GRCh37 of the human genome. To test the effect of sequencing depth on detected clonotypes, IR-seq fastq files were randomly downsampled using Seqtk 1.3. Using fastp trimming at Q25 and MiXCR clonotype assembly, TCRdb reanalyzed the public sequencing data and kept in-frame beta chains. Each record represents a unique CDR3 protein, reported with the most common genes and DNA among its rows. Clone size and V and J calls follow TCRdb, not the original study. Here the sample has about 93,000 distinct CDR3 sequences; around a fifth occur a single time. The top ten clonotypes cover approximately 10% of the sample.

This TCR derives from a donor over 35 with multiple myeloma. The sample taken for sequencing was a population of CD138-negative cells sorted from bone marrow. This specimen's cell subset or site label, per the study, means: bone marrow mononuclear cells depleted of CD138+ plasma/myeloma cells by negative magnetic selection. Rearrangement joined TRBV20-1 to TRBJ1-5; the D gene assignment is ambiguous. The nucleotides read TGCAGTGCTAGTCCGAGCGCTAATCAGCCCCAGCATTTT. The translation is CSASPSANQPQHF.